This TCR beta chain was observed in a study of T cell responses to AZD1222 COVID-19 vaccine. Findings and caveats of the study: Receipt of two AZD1222 doses was followed by a rise in Spike-specific TCR breadth and depth. Donor demographics were predominantly white British with a female majority; clonal diversity may be underestimated. Just 5 to 7 AZD1222 recipients were seropositive at baseline.

TCRdb's table, derived via immunoSEQ multiplex PCR, lists solely in-frame clones and lacks some. The data contain some 200,000 clones, roughly 91% of them singletons. Germline loops: CDR1 SGHDT, CDR2 YYEEEE. V lost 4 bases to trimming and J lost 4 bases; unmatched junction nucleotides: 12. The length of the CDR3 is 16 residues. As for this clone: The target antigen is unknown.

The J gene is TRBJ1-2, the V gene TRBV5-6; 8 bases are a match to TRBD1. The sample was peripheral blood, taken on day 0 of MenACWY control vaccination. The sequence derives from an adult in good health. In nucleotides, the CDR3 is TGTGCCAGCAGCCTCGTCTCGGACAGGGAACTCTATGGCTACACCTTC. Its translation: CASSLVSDRELYGYTF.